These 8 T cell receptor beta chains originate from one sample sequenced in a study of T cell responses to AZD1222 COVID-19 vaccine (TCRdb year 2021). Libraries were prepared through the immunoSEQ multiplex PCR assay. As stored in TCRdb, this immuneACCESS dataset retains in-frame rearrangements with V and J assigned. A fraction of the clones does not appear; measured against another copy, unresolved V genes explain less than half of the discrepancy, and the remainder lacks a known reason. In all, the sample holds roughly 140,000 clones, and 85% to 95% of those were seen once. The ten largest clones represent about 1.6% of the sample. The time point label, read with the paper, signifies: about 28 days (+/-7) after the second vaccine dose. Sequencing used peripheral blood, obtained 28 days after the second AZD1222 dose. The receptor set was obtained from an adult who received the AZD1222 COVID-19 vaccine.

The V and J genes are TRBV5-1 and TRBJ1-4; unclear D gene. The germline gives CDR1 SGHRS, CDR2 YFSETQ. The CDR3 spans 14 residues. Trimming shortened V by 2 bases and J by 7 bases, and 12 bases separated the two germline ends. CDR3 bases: TGCGCCAGCAGCTTCCAAGAGGCCTCTGAAAAACTGTTTTTT. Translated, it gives CASSFQEASEKLFF.

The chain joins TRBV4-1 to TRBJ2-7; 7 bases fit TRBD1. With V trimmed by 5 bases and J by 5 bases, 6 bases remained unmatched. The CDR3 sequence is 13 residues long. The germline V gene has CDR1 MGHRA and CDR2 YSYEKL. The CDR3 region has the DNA TGCGCCAGCAGCAGGGGACAGAGGGACGAGCAGTACTTC. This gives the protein CASSRGQRDEQYF.

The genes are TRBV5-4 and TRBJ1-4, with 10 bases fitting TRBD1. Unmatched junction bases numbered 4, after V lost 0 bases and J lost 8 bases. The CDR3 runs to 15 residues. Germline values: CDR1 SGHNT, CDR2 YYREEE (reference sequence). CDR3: CASSLAGTGVEKLFF. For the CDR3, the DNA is TGTGCCAGCAGCTTGGCCGGGACAGGGGTAGAAAAACTGTTTTTT.

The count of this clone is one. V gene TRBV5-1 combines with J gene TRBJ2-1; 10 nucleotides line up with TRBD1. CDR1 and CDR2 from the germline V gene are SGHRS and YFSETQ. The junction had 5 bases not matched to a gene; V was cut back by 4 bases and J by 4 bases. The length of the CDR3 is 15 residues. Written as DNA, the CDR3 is TGCGCCAGCAGCCCGGGACAGGGGCAATACAATGAGCAGTTCTTC. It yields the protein CASSPGQGQYNEQFF.

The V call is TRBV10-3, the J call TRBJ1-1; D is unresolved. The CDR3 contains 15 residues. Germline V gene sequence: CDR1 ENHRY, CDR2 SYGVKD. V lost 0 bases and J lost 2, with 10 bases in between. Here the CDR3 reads CAISESPLSNTEAFF. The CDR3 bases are TGTGCCATCAGTGAGTCACCTTTGTCTAACACTGAAGCTTTCTTT.

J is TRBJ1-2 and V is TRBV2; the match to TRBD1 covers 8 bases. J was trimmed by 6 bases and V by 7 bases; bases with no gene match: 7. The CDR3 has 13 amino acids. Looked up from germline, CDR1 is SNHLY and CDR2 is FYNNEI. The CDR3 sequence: CASTGTGWNGYTF. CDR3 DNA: TGTGCCAGCACCGGGACAGGTTGGAATGGCTACACCTTC.

CDR3 residues: CASSLAGWDSYEQYF. CDR3 nucleotides: TGTGCCAGCAGCCTGGCGGGTTGGGACTCCTACGAGCAGTACTTC. This chain connects TRBV14 to TRBJ2-7; possibly TRBD2 for D (5 bases). The CDR3 extends over 15 amino acids. Trimming stripped 4 bases from V and 0 bases from J, with 13 bases between. Germline V gene data show CDR1 as SGHDN and CDR2 as FVKESK.

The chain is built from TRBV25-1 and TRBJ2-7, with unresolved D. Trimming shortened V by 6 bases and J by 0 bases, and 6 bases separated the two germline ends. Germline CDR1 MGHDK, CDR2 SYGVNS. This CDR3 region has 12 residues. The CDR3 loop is CASSHLSYEQYF. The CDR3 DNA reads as TGTGCCAGCAGCCACCTCTCCTACGAGCAGTACTTC.